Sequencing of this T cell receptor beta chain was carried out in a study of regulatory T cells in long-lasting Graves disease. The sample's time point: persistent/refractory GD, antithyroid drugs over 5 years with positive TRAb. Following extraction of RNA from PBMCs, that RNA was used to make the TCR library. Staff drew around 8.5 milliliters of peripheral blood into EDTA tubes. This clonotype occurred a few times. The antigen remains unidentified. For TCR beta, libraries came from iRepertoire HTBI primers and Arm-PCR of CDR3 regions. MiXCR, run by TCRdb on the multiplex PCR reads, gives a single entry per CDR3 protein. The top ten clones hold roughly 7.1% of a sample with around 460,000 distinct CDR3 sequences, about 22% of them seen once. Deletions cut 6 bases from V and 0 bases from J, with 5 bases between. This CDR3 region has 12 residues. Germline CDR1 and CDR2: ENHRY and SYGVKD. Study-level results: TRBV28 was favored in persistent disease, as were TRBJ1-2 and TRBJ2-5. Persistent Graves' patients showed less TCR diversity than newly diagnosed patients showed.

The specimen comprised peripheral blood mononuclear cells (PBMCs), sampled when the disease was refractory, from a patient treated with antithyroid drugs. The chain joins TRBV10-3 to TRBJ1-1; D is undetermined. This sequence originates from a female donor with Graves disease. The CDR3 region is CAISHMNTEAFF. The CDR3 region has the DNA TGTGCCATCAGCCACATGAACACTGAAGCTTTCTTT.